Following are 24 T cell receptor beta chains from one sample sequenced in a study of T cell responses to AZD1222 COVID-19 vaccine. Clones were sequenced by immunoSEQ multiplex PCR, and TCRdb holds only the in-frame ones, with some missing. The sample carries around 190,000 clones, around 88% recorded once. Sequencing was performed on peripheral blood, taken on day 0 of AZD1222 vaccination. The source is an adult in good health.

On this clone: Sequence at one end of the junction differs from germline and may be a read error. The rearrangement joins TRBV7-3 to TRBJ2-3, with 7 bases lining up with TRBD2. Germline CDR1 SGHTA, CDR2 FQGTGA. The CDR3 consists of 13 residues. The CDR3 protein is CASSNGGRDTQYF. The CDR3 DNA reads TGCGCCAGCAGCAACGGGGGGAGGGATACGCAGTATTTT.

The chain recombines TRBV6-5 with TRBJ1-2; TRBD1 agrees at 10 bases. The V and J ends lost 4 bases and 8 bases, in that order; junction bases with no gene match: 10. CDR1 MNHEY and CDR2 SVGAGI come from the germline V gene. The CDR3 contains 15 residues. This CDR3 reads CASSSPGGTGVGYTF. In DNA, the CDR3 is TGTGCCAGCAGTTCCCCGGGAGGGACAGGGGTAGGCTACACCTTC.

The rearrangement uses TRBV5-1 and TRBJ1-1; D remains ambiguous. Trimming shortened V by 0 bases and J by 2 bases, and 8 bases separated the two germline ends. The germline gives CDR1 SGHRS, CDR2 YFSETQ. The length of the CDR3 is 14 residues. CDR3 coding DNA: TGCGCCAGCAGCTTGGTCCTGGGAAACACTGAAGCTTTCTTT. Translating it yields CASSLVLGNTEAFF.

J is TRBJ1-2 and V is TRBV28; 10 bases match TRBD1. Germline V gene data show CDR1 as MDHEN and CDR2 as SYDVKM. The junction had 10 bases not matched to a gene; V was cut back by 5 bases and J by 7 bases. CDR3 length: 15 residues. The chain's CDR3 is CASSVAGTGVSGYTF. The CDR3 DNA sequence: TGTGCCAGCAGTGTCGCCGGGACAGGGGTATCTGGCTACACCTTC.

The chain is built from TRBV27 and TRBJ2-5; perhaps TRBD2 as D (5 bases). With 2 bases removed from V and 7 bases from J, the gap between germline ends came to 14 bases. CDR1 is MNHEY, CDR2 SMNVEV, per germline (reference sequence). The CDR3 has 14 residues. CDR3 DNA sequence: TGTGCCAGCAGTTTAACTACGAACGCGGGGACCCAGTACTTC. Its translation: CASSLTTNAGTQYF.

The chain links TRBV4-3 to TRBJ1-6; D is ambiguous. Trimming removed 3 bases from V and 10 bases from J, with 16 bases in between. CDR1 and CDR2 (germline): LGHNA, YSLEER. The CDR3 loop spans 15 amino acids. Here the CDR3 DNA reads TGCGCCAGCAGCCATCTAGGGAACAGAGGCTCACCCCTCCACTTT. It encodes CASSHLGNRGSPLHF.

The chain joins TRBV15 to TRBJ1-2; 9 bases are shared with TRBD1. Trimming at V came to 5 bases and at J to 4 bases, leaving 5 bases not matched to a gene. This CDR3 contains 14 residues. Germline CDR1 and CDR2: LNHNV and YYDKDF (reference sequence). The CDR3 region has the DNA TGTGCCACCAGCGCGACAGGGGGTGGCTATGGCTACACCTTC. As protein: CATSATGGGYGYTF.

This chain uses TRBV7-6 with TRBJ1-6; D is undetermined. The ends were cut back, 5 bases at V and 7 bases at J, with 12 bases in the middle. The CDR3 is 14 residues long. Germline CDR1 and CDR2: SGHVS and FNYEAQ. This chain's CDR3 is CASSPDTSNSPLHF. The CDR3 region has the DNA TGTGCCAGCAGCCCTGACACCTCCAATTCACCCCTCCACTTT. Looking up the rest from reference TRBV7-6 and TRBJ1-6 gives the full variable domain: GAGVSQSPRYKVTKRGQDVALRCDPISGHVSLYWYRQALGQGPEFLTYFNYEAQQDKSGLPNDRFSAERPEGSISTLTIQRTEQRDSAMYRCASSPDTSNSPLHFGNGTRLTVT.

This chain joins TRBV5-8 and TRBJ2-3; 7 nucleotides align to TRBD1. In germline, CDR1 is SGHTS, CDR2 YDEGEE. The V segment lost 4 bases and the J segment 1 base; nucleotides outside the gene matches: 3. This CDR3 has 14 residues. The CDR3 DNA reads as TGTGCCAGCAGCCGACAGGGAGGCACAGATACGCAGTATTTT. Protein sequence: CASSRQGGTDTQYF.

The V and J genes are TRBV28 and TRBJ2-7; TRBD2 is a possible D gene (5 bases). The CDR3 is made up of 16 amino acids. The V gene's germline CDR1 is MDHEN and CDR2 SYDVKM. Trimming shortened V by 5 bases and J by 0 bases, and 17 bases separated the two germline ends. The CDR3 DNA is TGTGCCAGCAGTATATATAGCGAAGTCCTCTCCTACGAGCAGTACTTC. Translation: CASSIYSEVLSYEQYF.

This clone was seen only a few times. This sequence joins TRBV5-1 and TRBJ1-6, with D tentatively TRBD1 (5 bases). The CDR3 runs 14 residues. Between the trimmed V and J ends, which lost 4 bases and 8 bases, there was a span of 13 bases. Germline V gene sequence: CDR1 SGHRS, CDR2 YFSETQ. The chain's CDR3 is CASSRWGPDSPLHF. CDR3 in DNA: TGCGCCAGCAGCCGATGGGGCCCCGATTCACCCCTCCACTTT.

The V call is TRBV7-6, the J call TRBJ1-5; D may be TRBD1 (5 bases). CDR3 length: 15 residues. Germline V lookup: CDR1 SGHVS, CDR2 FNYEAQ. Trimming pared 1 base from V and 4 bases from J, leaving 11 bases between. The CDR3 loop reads CASSLEGRVNQPQHF. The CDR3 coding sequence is TGTGCCAGCAGCTTAGAGGGCAGGGTGAATCAGCCCCAGCATTTT.

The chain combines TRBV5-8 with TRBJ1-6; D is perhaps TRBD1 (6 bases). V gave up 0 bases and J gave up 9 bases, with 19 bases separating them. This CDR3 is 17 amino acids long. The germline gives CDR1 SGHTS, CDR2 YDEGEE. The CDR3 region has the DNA TGTGCCAGCAGCTTGGCAGGACAGACTAAAGTCCGTTCACCCCTCCACTTT. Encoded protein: CASSLAGQTKVRSPLHF. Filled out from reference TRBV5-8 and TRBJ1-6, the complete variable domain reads EAGVTQSPTHLIKTRGQQATLRCSPISGHTSVYWYQQALGLGLQFLLWYDEGEERNRGNFPPRFSGRQFPNYSSELNVNALELEDSALYLCASSLAGQTKVRSPLHFGNGTRLTVT.

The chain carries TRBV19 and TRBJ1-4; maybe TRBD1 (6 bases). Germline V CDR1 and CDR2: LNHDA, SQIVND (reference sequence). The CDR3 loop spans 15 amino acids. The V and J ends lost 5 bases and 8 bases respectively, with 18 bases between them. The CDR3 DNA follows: TGTGCCAGTAGTTCTTCCGACGGGGGCGCGGAAAAACTGTTTTTT. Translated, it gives CASSSSDGGAEKLFF.

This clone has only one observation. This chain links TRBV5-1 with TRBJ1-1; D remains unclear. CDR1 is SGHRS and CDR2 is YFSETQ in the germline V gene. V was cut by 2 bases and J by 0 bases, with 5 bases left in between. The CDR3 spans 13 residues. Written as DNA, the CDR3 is TGCGCCAGCAGCTTTAGCCTGAACACTGAAGCTTTCTTT. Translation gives CASSFSLNTEAFF.

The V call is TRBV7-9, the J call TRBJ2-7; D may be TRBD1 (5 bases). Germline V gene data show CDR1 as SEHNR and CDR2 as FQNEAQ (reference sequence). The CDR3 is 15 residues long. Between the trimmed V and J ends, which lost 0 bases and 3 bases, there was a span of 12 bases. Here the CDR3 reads CASSLATGLFYEQYF. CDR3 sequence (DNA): TGTGCCAGCAGCTTAGCTACAGGTCTTTTCTACGAGCAGTACTTC. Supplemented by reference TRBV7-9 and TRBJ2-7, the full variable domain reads DTGVSQNPRHKITKRGQNVTFRCDPISEHNRLYWYRQTLGQGPEFLTYFQNEAQLEKSRLLSDRFSAERPKGSFSTLEIQRTEQGDSAMYLCASSLATGLFYEQYFGPGTRLTVT.

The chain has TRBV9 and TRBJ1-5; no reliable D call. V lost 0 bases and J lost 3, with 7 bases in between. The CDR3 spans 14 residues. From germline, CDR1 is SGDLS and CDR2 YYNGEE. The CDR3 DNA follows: TGTGCCAGCAGCGTAGGCGGATACAATCAGCCCCAGCATTTT. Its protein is CASSVGGYNQPQHF. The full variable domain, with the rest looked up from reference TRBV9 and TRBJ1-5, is DSGVTQTPKHLITATGQRVTLRCSPRSGDLSVYWYQQSLDQGLQFLIQYYNGEERAKGNILERFSAQQFPDLHSELNLSSLELGDSALYFCASSVGGYNQPQHFGDGTRLSIL.

The DNA of the CDR3 is TGTGCCAGCCACGAAGGTGGAGGGGTGGGGTACGAGCAGTACTTC. Translating gives CASHEGGGVGYEQYF. The chain couples TRBV28 to TRBJ2-7, with a tentative D call TRBD2 (6 bases). The length of the CDR3 is 15 residues. Germline V lookup: CDR1 MDHEN, CDR2 SYDVKM. Deletions cut 8 bases from V and 4 bases from J, with 21 bases between.

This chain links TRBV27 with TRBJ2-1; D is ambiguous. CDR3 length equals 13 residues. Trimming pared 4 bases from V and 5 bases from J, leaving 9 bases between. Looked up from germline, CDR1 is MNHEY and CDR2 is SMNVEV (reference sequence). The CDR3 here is CASSWLSDNEQFF. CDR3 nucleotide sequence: TGTGCCAGCAGTTGGCTGTCTGACAATGAGCAGTTCTTC.

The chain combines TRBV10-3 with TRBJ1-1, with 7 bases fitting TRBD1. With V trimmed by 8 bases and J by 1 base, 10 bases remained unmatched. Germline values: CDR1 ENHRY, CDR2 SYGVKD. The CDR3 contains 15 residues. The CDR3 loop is CAIARAGQQNTEAFF. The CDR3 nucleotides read TGTGCCATCGCTCGAGCGGGACAGCAGAACACTGAAGCTTTCTTT.

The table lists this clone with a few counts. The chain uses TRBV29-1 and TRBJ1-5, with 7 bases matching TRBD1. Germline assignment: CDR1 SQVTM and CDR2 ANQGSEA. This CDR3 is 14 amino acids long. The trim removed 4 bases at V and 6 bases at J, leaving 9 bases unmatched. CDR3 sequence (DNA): TGCAGCGTTGCGACAGGGCCCCGGGGTCAGCCCCAGCATTTT. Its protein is CSVATGPRGQPQHF.

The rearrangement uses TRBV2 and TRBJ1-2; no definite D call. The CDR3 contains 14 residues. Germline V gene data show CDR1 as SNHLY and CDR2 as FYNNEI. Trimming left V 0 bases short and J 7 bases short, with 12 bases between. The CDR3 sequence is CASSEAKSNTGYTF. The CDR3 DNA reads TGTGCCAGCAGTGAAGCCAAATCCAACACTGGCTACACCTTC.

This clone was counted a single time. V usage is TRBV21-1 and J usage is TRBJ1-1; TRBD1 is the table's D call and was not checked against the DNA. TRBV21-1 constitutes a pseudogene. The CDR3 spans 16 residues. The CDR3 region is CASSPTGRDRSTEAFF. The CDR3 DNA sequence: TGTGCCAGCAGCCCAACAGGGCGGGACAGGAGCACTGAAGCTTTCTTT.

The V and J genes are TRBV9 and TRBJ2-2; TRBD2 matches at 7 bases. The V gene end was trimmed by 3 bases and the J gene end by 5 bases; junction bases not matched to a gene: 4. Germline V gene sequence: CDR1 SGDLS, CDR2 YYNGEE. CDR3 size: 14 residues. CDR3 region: CASSADGGTGELFF. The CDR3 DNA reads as TGTGCCAGCAGCGCCGACGGGGGGACCGGGGAGCTGTTTTTT.